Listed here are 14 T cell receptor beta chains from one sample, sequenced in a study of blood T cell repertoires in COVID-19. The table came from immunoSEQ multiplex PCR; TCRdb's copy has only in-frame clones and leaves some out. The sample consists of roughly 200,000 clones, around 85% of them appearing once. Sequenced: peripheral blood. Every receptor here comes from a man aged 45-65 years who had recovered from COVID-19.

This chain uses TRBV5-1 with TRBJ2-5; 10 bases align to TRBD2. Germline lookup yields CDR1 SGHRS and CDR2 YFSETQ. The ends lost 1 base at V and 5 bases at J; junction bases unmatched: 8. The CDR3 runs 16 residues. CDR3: CASSLNSGRAGETQYF. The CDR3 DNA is TGCGCCAGCAGCTTGAACAGCGGGAGGGCCGGTGAGACCCAGTACTTC.

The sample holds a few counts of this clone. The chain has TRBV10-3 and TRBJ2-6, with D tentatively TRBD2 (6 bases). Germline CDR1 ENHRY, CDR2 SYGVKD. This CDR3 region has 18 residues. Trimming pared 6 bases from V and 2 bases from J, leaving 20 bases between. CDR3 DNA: TGTGCCATCAGGCCTTTTGGTACGGGAGCTCCTGGGGCCAACGTCCTGACTTTC. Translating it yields CAIRPFGTGAPGANVLTF.

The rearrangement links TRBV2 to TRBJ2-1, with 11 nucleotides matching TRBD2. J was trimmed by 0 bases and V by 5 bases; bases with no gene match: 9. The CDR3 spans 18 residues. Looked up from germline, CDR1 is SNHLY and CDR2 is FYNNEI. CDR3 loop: CASSLLAGGRFSYNEQFF. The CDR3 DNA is TGTGCCAGCAGTCTCCTAGCGGGAGGACGATTCTCCTACAATGAGCAGTTCTTC.

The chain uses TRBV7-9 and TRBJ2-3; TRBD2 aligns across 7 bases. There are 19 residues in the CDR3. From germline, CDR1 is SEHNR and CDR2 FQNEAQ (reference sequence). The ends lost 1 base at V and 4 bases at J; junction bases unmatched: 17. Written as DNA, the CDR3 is TGTGCCAGCAGCTTAGAATGGGGGAAACCGGGCGGGAGTTCAGATACGCAGTATTTT. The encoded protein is CASSLEWGKPGGSSDTQYF.

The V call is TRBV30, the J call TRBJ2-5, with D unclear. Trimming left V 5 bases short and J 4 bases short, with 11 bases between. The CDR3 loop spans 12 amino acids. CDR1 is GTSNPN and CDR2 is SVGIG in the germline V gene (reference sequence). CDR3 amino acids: CAWGLYGETQYF. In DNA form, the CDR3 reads TGTGCCTGGGGCCTATATGGAGAGACCCAGTACTTC.

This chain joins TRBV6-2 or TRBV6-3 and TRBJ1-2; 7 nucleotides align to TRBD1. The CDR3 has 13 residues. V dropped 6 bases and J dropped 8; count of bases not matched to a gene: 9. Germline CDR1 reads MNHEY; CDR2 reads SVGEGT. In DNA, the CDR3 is TGTGCCAGCAGCCGCACGGGACAGTCCGGCTACACCTTC. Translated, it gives CASSRTGQSGYTF.

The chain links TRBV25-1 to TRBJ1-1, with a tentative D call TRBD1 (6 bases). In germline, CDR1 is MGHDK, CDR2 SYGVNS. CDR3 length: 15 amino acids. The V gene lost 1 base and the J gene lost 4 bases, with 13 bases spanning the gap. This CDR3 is CASSEFGRGSTEAFF. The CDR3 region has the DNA TGTGCCAGCAGTGAATTCGGGAGGGGGAGCACTGAAGCTTTCTTT.

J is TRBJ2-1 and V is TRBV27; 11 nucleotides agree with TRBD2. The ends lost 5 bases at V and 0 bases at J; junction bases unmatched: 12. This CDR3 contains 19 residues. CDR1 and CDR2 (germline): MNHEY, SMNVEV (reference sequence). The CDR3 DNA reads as TGTGCCAGCAGTATAAGACTAGCGGGATCGACCAGCTCCTACAATGAGCAGTTCTTC. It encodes CASSIRLAGSTSSYNEQFF.

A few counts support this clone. This chain's CDR3 is CASSIERVTQYF. The DNA of the CDR3 is TGTGCCAGCAGCATAGAGAGGGTTACGCAGTATTTT. The chain uses TRBV2 and TRBJ2-3; a possible D gene is TRBD2 (5 bases). There are 12 residues in the CDR3. CDR1 and CDR2 (germline): SNHLY, FYNNEI. V was cut by 6 bases and J by 8 bases, with 12 bases left in between.

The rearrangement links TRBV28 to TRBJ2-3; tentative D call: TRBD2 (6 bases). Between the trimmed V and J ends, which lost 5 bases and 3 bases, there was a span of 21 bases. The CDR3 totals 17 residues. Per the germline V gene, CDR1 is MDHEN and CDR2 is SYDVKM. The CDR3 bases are TGTGCCAGCAGTCCAACAGGAGGGAGTAAAGGGACAGATACGCAGTATTTT. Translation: CASSPTGGSKGTDTQYF.

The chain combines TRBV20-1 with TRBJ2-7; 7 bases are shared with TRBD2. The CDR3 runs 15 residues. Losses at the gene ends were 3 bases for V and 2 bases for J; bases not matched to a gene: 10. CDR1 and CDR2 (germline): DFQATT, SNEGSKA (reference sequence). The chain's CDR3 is CSASTPTGTTYEQYF. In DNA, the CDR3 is TGCAGTGCTAGTACCCCTACCGGGACTACCTACGAGCAGTACTTC.

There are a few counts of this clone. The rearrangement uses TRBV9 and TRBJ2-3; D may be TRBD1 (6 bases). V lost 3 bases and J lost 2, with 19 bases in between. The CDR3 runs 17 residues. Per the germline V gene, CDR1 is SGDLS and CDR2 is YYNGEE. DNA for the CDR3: TGTGCCAGCAGCGAGCGAACGGGAAAGGGGGACACAGATACGCAGTATTTT. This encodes CASSERTGKGDTDTQYF.

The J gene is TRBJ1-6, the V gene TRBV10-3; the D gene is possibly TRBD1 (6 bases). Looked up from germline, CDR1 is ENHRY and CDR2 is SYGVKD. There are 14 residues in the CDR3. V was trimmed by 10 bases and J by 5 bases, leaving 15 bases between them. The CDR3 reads CATQGGGNNSPLHF. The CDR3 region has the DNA TGTGCCACCCAAGGCGGGGGCAATAATTCACCCCTCCACTTT.

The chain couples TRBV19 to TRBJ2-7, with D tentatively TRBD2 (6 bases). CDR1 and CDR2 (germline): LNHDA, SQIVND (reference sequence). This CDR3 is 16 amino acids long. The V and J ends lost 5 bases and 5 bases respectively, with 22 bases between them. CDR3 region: CASSPYLATGDNEQYF. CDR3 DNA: TGTGCCAGTAGTCCATACCTAGCAACGGGGGATAACGAGCAGTACTTC.